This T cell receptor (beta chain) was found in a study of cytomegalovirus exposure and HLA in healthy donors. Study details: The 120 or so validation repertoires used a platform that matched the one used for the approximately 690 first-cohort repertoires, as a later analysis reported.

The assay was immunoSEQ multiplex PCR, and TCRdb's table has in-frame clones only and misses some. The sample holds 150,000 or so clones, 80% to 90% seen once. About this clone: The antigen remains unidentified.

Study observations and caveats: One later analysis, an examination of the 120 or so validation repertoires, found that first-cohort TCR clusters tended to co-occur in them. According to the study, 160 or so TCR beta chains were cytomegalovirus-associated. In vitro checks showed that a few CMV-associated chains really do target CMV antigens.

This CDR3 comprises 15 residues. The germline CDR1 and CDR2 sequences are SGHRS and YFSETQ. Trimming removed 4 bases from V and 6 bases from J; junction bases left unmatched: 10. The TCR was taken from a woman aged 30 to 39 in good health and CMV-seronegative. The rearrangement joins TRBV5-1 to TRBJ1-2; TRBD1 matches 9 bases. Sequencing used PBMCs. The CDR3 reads CASSHETGTGNGYTF. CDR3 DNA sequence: TGCGCCAGCAGCCATGAAACCGGGACAGGGAATGGCTACACCTTC.